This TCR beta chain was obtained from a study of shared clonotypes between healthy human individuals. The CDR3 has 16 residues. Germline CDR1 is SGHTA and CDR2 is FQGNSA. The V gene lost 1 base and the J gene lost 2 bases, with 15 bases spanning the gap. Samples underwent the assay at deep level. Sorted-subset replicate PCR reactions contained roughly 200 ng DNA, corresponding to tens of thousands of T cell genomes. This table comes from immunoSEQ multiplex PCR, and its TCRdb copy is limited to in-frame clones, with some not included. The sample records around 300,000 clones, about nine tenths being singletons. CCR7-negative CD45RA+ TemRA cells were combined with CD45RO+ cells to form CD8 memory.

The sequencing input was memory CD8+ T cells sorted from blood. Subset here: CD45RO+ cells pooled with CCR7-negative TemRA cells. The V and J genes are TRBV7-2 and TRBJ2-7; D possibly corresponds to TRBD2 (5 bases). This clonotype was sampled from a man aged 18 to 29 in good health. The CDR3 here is CASSLGLAGGAYEQYF. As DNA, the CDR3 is TGTGCCAGCAGCTTAGGGCTGGCAGGAGGAGCCTACGAGCAGTACTTC.